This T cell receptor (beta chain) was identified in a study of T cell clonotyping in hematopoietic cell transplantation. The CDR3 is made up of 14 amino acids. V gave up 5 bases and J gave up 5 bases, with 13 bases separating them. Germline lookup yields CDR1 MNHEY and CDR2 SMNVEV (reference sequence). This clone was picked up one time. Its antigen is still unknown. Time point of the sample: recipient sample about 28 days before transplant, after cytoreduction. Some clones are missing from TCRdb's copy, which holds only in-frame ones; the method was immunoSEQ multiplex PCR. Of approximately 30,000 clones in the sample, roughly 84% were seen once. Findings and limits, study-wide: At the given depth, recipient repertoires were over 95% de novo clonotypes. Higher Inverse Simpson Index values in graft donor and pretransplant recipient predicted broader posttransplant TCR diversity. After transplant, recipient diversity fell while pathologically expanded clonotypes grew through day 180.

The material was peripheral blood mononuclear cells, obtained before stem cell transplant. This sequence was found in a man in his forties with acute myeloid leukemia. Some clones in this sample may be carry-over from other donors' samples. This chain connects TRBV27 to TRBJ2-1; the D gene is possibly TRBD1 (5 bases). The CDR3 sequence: CASSPRQTHNEQFF. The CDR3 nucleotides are TGTGCCAGCAGTCCCCGACAGACTCACAATGAGCAGTTCTTC.